This entry describes one TCR beta chain. The data were obtained in a study of blood T cell repertoires in COVID-19. This table comes from immunoSEQ multiplex PCR, and its TCRdb copy is limited to in-frame clones, with some not included. The data show about 260,000 clones, with 86% seen just once and 2% to 2.5% held by the top ten. This receptor was obtained from a woman aged 45-65 years who had recovered from COVID-19. The source material was PBMCs or T cells enriched from blood (not recorded which).

CDR3 DNA: TGTGCCAGCACCCCAAACAGGGGGCGCGGGAAGACCCAGTACTTC. As protein: CASTPNRGRGKTQYF. V usage is TRBV25-1 and J usage is TRBJ2-5; TRBD1 aligns across 9 bases. CDR3 length: 15 residues. V lost 7 bases to trimming and J lost 6 bases; unmatched junction nucleotides: 12. Germline CDR1 MGHDK, CDR2 SYGVNS.